Following are 8 T cell receptor beta chains from one sample sequenced in a study of metastatic and nonmetastatic thyroid tumors. Each patient went into thyroid surgery without having received any treatment. With MiXCR, TCRdb called clones anew from the PCR reads. The sample carries around 59,000 clones, 15% to 20% recorded once. Sequenced material: blood. The receptors here all came from a male donor with papillary thyroid cancer or a benign thyroid nodule (not recorded which). Some clones in this sample may be carry-over from other donors' samples.

This clone was counted ten times or more. V gene TRBV9 combines with J gene TRBJ1-2, with D maybe TRBD1 (6 bases). Germline CDR1 reads SGDLS; CDR2 reads YYNGEE. The length of the CDR3 is 12 residues. Trimming took 4 bases from V and 8 from J, leaving 12 bases between them. The CDR3 DNA sequence: TGTGCCAGCAGCAGGGACAAAGAAGGCTACACCTTC. This sequence encodes CASSRDKEGYTF.

This clone was detected ten times or more. The V call is TRBV7-9, the J call TRBJ2-1; 8 bases are a match to TRBD1. V lost 2 bases to trimming and J lost 4 bases; unmatched junction nucleotides: 7. In germline, CDR1 is SEHNR, CDR2 FQNEAQ (reference sequence). The CDR3 sequence is 16 residues long. CDR3 sequence: CASSLTAGQEYNEQFF. The DNA of the CDR3 is TGTGCCAGCAGCTTAACCGCGGGACAGGAATACAATGAGCAGTTCTTC. The variable domain in full, completed from reference TRBV7-9 and TRBJ2-1, reads DTGVSQNPRHKITKRGQNVTFRCDPISEHNRLYWYRQTLGQGPEFLTYFQNEAQLEKSRLLSDRFSAERPKGSFSTLEIQRTEQGDSAMYLCASSLTAGQEYNEQFFGPGTRLTVL.

This clone was seen at least ten times. V usage is TRBV19 and J usage is TRBJ1-1; D gene unclear. The ends were cut back, 8 bases at V and 4 bases at J, with 20 bases in the middle. Per germline, CDR1 LNHDA and CDR2 SQIVND (reference sequence). The CDR3 sequence is 15 residues long. CDR3 sequence: CASAPRHSLGTEAFF. In DNA, the CDR3 is TGTGCCAGTGCCCCTAGACACTCTTTGGGCACTGAAGCTTTCTTT. The full variable domain, completed using reference TRBV19 and TRBJ1-1, is DGGITQSPKYLFRKEGQNVTLSCEQNLNHDAMYWYRQDPGQGLRLIYYSQIVNDFQKGDIAEGYSVSREKKESFPLTVTSAQKNPTAFYLCASAPRHSLGTEAFFGQGTRLTVV.

This clone was seen many times. J is TRBJ2-3 and V is TRBV15; D remains unclear. Trimming stripped 6 bases from V and 5 bases from J, with 18 bases between. Germline V gives CDR1 LNHNV, CDR2 YYDKDF (reference sequence). The CDR3 is 15 residues long. CDR3 protein: CATSASASSVDTQYF. For the CDR3, the DNA is TGTGCCACCAGTGCGTCGGCTAGTTCGGTAGATACGCAGTATTTT.

This clone was counted at least ten times. The chain uses TRBV4-3 and TRBJ2-1; D not certain. CDR1 and CDR2 (germline): LGHNA, YSLEER. The CDR3 is 17 amino acids. Trimming left V 0 bases short and J 2 bases short, with 14 bases between. The CDR3, as DNA: TGCGCCAGCAGCCAAGAGTTTGAGTGGGAAACCTACAATGAGCAGTTCTTC. This gives the protein CASSQEFEWETYNEQFF.

This clone appeared many times. The chain carries TRBV5-1 and TRBJ1-1, with 7 bases matching TRBD1. Germline values: CDR1 SGHRS, CDR2 YFSETQ. With 0 bases clipped from V and 7 bases from J, the junction kept 6 bases outside the gene matches. The CDR3 is 14 amino acids. CDR3 amino acids: CASSLEPGQIEAFF. The CDR3 DNA reads TGCGCCAGCAGCTTGGAGCCGGGACAGATTGAAGCTTTCTTT.

This clone was seen repeatedly, ten times or more. The J gene is TRBJ2-1, the V gene TRBV3-1; 15 bases are a match to TRBD2. CDR3 size: 14 residues. The ends lost 4 bases at V and 15 bases at J; junction bases unmatched: 7. Per the germline V gene, CDR1 is LGHDT and CDR2 is YNNKEL (reference sequence). The CDR3 sequence: CASSLGTSGRNAFF. As DNA, the CDR3 is TGTGCCAGCAGCCTCGGGACTAGCGGGAGGAACGCGTTCTTC.

On this clone: Being one base from a much bigger clone, this may be a read error. This chain connects TRBV4-1 to TRBJ2-5; a possible D gene is TRBD2 (5 bases). Germline assignment: CDR1 MGHRA and CDR2 YSYEKL. The CDR3 has 16 residues. Here the CDR3 DNA reads TGTGCCAGCAGAGATATCGGAGGTAGTTGGCAAGAGACCCAGTACTTC. Translation gives CASRDIGGSWQETQYF.